These 15 T cell receptor beta chains were sequenced from one sample in a study of blood T cell repertoires in COVID-19. Sequencing used immunoSEQ multiplex PCR; TCRdb keeps in-frame clones, though not all of them. The sample consists of 180,000 or so clones, roughly 88% of them appearing once. The specimen sequenced was peripheral blood. The receptors were gathered from a human donor with active or convalescent COVID-19. The donor label of this sample is uncertain.

This sequence joins TRBV9 and TRBJ1-1; no clear D. V was shortened by 7 bases and J by 6 bases, with 13 bases between the two germline ends. The CDR3 is made up of 12 amino acids. Germline loops: CDR1 SGDLS, CDR2 YYNGEE. As DNA, the CDR3 is TGTGCCAGCCTGTCTCATCAGGCTGAAGCTTTCTTT. Translation gives CASLSHQAEAFF.

The sample holds one count of this clone. The chain recombines TRBV27 with TRBJ2-3; 7 nucleotides match TRBD1. Germline V gene sequence: CDR1 MNHEY, CDR2 SMNVEV (reference sequence). V trimming: 5 bases; J trimming: 2 bases; junction bases outside the gene matches: 7. The CDR3 loop spans 15 amino acids. CDR3 region: CASSTRQGFTDTQYF. The CDR3 nucleotides read TGTGCCAGCAGTACCCGACAGGGATTCACAGATACGCAGTATTTT.

The chain carries TRBV23-1 and TRBJ1-2, with TRBD1 matching 7 bases. TRBV23-1 has ORF status, its function being uncertain. V lost 3 bases, J lost 2 bases, and 6 bases stayed unmatched. The CDR3 contains 15 residues. CDR3 bases: TGCGCCAGCAGTCACGAGACAGGGTGGAACTATGGCTACACCTTC. Amino acid sequence: CASSHETGWNYGYTF.

The CDR3, as DNA: TGTGCCAGCAGCATTAGTAGCGGGAGAGGGAATGAGCAGTTCTTC. It codes for CASSISSGRGNEQFF. V and J are TRBV11-2 and TRBJ2-1, with 9 positions matching TRBD2. Trimming at V came to 5 bases and at J to 7 bases, leaving 9 bases not matched to a gene. The CDR3 covers 15 residues. Germline V lookup: CDR1 SGHAT, CDR2 FQNNGV.

The chain is built from TRBV29-1 and TRBJ2-7; possible D gene TRBD2, 6 bases. Deletions cut 4 bases from V and 7 bases from J, with 11 bases between. The CDR3 sequence is 11 residues long. Germline values: CDR1 SQVTM, CDR2 ANQGSEA. The CDR3 DNA reads as TGCAGCGTTGGGGACTCTAGGGAGCAGTACTTC. Its protein is CSVGDSREQYF.

This chain uses TRBV30 with TRBJ1-5; TRBD1 matches 7 bases. The length of the CDR3 is 14 residues. V shed 4 bases, J shed 5 bases, and the junction held 8 bases outside the gene matches. CDR1 GTSNPN and CDR2 SVGIG come from the germline V gene (reference sequence). CDR3 coding DNA: TGTGCCTGGACGCGCAGGGGGAAGTATCAGCCCCAGCATTTT. Protein: CAWTRRGKYQPQHF.

This sequence joins TRBV24-1 and TRBJ2-5; D is ambiguous. From germline, CDR1 is KGHDR and CDR2 SFDVKD. V lost 3 bases and J lost 5, with 9 bases in between. This CDR3 spans 13 amino acids. CDR3 coding DNA: TGTGCCACCAGTGATGAGGCCGTCGAGACCCAGTACTTC. Translating it yields CATSDEAVETQYF.

The chain's CDR3 is CASRPGSLNSPLHF. CDR3 sequence (DNA): TGTGCCAGTCGACCGGGGAGCCTGAATTCACCCCTCCACTTT. V and J are TRBV19 and TRBJ1-6; D uncertain. The germline gives CDR1 LNHDA, CDR2 SQIVND (reference sequence). The V and J ends lost 8 bases and 7 bases respectively, with 15 bases between them. The CDR3 is made up of 14 amino acids.

The chain is built from TRBV4-2 and TRBJ2-7; possible D gene TRBD2, 5 bases. V shed 0 bases and J shed 1 base, with 16 bases lying between them. This CDR3 spans 17 amino acids. Germline V gene lookup returns CDR1 LGHNA and CDR2 YNFKEQ. DNA for the CDR3: TGTGCCAGCAGCCAAGATCCTGGAACCCCGGGGTCCTACGAGCAGTACTTC. It yields the protein CASSQDPGTPGSYEQYF.

This clone was picked up many times. The rearrangement uses TRBV18 and TRBJ1-2; the D gene is possibly TRBD1 (6 bases). This CDR3 contains 13 residues. Germline V gene data show CDR1 as KGHSH and CDR2 as LQKENI. Between the trimmed V and J ends, which lost 3 bases and 8 bases, there was a span of 13 bases. CDR3 in amino acids: CASSPSGQWGYTF. In nucleotides, the CDR3 is TGTGCCAGCTCACCTTCCGGACAGTGGGGCTACACCTTC.

The chain joins TRBV3-1 (or the pseudogene TRBV3-2) to TRBJ2-2; a weak D match, TRBD2 (5 bases). V lost 1 base, J lost 5 bases, and 11 bases lay in between. The CDR3 runs to 15 residues. In germline, CDR1 is LGHDT, CDR2 YNNKEL (reference sequence). CDR3 sequence (DNA): TGTGCCAGCAGCCAAGTACTAGTCGGTACCGGGGAGCTGTTTTTT. Translation gives CASSQVLVGTGELFF.

The rearrangement uses TRBV18 and TRBJ1-2; D remains ambiguous. Trimming cost V 3 bases and J 4 bases, with 15 bases left between them. Germline V gene sequence: CDR1 KGHSH, CDR2 LQKENI. This CDR3 is 15 amino acids long. In DNA form, the CDR3 reads TGTGCCAGCTCACCGCGAGCCGGGGAGGGCTATGGCTACACCTTC. Its translation: CASSPRAGEGYGYTF.

The chain joins TRBV3-1 (or the pseudogene TRBV3-2) to TRBJ2-3; no firm D call. The germline V gene has CDR1 LGHDT and CDR2 YNNKEL (reference sequence). V dropped 4 bases and J dropped 7 bases, with 18 bases sitting between them. The CDR3 consists of 15 residues. This CDR3 is CASSPVVGGTNTQYF. For the CDR3, the DNA is TGTGCCAGCAGCCCAGTGGTAGGCGGCACGAATACGCAGTATTTT.

The chain employs TRBV11-2 and TRBJ2-7; D is perhaps TRBD1 (7 bases). This CDR3 comprises 16 residues. Germline CDR1 SGHAT, CDR2 FQNNGV. V was clipped by 4 bases and J by 0 bases, with 16 bases between them. CDR3 nucleotides: TGTGCCAGCAGCTCGTCAGGGGGGCCCCTCTCCTACGAGCAGTACTTC. Translated, it gives CASSSSGGPLSYEQYF.

This clone was counted once. The chain is built from TRBV12-3 or TRBV12-4 and TRBJ2-1, with 11 nucleotides matching TRBD1. The CDR3 consists of 13 residues. The J segment lost 12 bases and the V segment lost 6 bases, leaving 7 bases of the junction unmatched. The CDR3: CASRAGQGVVQFF. CDR3 sequence (DNA): TGTGCCAGCAGAGCGGGACAGGGGGTGGTGCAGTTCTTC.